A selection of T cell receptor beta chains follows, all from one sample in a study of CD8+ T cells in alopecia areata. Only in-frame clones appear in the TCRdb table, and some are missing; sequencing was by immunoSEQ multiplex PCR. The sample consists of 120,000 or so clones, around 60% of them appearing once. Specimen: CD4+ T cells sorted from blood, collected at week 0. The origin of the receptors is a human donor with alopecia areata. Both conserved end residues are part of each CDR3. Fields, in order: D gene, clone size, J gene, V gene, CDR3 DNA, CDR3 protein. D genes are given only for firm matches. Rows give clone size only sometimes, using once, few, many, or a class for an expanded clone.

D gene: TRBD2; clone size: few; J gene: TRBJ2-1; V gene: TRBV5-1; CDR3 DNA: TGCGCCAGCAGCCCGGCGGGGGGACCCTACAATGAGCAGTTCTTC; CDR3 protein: CASSPAGGPYNEQFF
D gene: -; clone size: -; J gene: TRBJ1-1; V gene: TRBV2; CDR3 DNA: TGTGCCAGCAGACCCGACAGAAACACTGAAGCTTTCTTT; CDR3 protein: CASRPDRNTEAFF
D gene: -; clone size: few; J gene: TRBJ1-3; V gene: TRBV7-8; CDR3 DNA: TGTGCCAGCAGTACCAGGCGCAGCTCTGGAAACACCATATATTTT; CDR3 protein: CASSTRRSSGNTIYF
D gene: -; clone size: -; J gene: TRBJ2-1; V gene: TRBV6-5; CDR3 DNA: TGTGCCAGCAGTACGCGAATCTTCTCCTACAATGAGCAGTTCTTC; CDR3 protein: CASSTRIFSYNEQFF
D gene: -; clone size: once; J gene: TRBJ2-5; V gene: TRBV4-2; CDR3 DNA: TGTGCCAGCAGCCAAGAAAAGACCCAGTACTTC; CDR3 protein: CASSQEKTQYF
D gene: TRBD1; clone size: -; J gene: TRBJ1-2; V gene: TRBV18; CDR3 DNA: TGTGCCAGCTCACCGGACAGGGATGCCAACTATGGCTACACCTTC; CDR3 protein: CASSPDRDANYGYTF
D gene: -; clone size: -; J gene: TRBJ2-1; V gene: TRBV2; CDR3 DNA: TGTGCCAGCAGTGAAGTAGTCCATGAGCAGTTCTTC; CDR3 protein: CASSEVVHEQFF
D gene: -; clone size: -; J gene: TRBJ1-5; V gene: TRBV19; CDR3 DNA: TGTGCCAGTAGTATGCGGCCGGAAGACAATCAGCCCCAGCATTTT; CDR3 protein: CASSMRPEDNQPQHF
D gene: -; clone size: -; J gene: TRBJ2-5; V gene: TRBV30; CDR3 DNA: TGTGCCTGGAGCGTTCCGTGGGGGCGAGAGACCCAGTACTTC; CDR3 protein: CAWSVPWGRETQYF
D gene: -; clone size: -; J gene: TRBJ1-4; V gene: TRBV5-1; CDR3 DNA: TGCGCCAGCAGCTCTTCCTTCGGGACGGATAATGAAAAACTGTTTTTT; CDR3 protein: CASSSSFGTDNEKLFF
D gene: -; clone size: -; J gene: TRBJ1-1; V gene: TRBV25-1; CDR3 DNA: TGTGCCAGCAGTGAAACGGGGAGGGGCTCCACTGAAGCTTTCTTT; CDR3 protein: CASSETGRGSTEAFF
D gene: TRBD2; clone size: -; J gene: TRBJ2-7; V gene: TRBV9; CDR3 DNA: TGTGCCAGCAGCGTAGAACGGGGGGGCTACGAGCAGTACTTC; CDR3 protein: CASSVERGGYEQYF
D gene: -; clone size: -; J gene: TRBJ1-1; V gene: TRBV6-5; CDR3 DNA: TGTGCCAGCAGCTCCCGCAGCCCCTTGAGTGAAGCTTTCTTT; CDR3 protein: CASSSRSPLSEAFF
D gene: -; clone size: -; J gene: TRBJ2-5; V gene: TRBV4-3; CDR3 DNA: TGCGCCAGCAGCCAAGAGGAGGGGGGAGAGACCCAGTACTTC; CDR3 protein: CASSQEEGGETQYF
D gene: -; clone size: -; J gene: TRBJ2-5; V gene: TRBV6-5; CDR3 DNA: TGTGCCAGCAGCTTCACAGGGAAAGAGACCCAGTACTTC; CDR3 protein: CASSFTGKETQYF
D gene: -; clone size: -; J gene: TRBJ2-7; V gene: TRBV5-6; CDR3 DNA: TGTGCCAGCAGCTTGGAGGCTGTGACCCTCTACGAGCAGTACTTC; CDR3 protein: CASSLEAVTLYEQYF
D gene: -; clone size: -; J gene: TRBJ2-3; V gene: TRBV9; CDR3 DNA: TGTGCCAGCAGCGCAACTCCGGGCCAAAATACAGATACGCAGTATTTT; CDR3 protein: CASSATPGQNTDTQYF
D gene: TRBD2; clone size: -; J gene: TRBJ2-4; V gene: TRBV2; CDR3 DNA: TGTGCCAGCGGGAGGGGCGGGAGCCGACAAAACATTCAGTACTTC; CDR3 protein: CASGRGGSRQNIQYF
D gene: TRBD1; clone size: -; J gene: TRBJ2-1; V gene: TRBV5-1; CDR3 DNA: TGCGCCAGCAGCTTGGAGGTTGGGACAGGGGGCAGGAATGAGCAGTTCTTC; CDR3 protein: CASSLEVGTGGRNEQFF
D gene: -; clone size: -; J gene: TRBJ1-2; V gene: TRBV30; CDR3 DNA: TGTGCCTGGAGCACCGCGTCGGGGCGACAAAGCTACACCTTC; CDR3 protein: CAWSTASGRQSYTF
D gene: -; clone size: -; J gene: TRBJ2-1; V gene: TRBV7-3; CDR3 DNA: TGTGCCAGCAGACCCACCAGGGAGAGCTCCTACAATGAGCAGTTCTTC; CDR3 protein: CASRPTRESSYNEQFF
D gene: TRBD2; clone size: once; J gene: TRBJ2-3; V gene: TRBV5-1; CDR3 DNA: TGCGCCAGCAGCTCCCGGACCAGGGAGCGGGGGGGGACAGATACGCAGTATTTT; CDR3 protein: CASSSRTRERGGTDTQYF
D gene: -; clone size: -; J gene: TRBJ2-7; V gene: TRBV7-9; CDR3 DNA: TGTGCCAGCAGCTTAGATCTGGGCACCCCCGGCGAGCAGTACTTC; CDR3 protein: CASSLDLGTPGEQYF
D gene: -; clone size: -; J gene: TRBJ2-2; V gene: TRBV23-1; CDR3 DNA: TGCGCCAGCAGTCAGCCCGTGGCCAGGGTGAACACCGGGGAGCTGTTTTTT; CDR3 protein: CASSQPVARVNTGELFF
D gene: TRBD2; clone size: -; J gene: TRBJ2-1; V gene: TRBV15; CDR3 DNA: TGTGCCACCAGCAGTGGTTGGAGGCTAGCGGGGGGTTCCAATGAGCAGTTCTTC; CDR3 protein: CATSSGWRLAGGSNEQFF
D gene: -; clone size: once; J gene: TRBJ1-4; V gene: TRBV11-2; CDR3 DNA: TGTGCCAGCAGAATCGAGGGCAGAGGAGGTAAACTGTTTTTT; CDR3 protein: CASRIEGRGGKLFF
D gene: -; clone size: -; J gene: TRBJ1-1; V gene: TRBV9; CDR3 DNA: TGTGCCAGCAGCGCCGGGGGGCACACTGAAGCTTTCTTT; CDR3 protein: CASSAGGHTEAFF
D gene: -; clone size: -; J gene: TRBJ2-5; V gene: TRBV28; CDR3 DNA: TGTGCCAGCAGTGCAGACTCGCGAACAACTAAAGAGACCCAGTACTTC; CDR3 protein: CASSADSRTTKETQYF
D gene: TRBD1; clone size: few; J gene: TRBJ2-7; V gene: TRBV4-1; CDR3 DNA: TGCGCCAGCAGCCAAACAGGACAGGGTCGCCATTACGAGCAGTACTTC; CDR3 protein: CASSQTGQGRHYEQYF
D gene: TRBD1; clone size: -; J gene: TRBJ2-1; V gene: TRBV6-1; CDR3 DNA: TGTGCCAGCAGTTTGGACAGGGGTGGCAATGAGCAGTTCTTC; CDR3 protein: CASSLDRGGNEQFF
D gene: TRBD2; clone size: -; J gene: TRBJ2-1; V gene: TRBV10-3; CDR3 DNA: TGTGCCATCAGGGGAAACCCGGGACTAGCCCCCGATGAGCAGTTCTTC; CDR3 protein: CAIRGNPGLAPDEQFF
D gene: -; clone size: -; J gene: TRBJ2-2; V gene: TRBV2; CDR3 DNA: TGTGCCAGCAGTGAAACATTCACCGGGGAGCTGTTTTTT; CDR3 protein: CASSETFTGELFF
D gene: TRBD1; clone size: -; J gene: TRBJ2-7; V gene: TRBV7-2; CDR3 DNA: TGTGCCGTTAGACAGGGTACCTACGAGCAGTACTTC; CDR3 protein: CAVRQGTYEQYF